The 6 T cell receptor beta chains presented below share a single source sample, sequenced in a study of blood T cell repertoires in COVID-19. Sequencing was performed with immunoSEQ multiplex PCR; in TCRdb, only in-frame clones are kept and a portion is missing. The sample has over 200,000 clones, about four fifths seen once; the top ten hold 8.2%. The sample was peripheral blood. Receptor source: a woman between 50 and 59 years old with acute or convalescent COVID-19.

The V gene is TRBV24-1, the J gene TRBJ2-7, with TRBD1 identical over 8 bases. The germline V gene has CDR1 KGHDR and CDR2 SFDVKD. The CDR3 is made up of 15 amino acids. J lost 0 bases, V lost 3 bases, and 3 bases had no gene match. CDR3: CATSDRTGTSYEQYF. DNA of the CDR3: TGTGCCACCAGTGATAGGACAGGGACCTCCTACGAGCAGTACTTC.

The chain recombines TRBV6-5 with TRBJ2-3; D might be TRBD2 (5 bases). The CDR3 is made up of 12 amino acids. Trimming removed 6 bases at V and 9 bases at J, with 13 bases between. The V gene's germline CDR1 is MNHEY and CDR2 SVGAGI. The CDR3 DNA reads TGTGCCAGCAGCCTGACCTCGGGAACGCAGTATTTT. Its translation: CASSLTSGTQYF.

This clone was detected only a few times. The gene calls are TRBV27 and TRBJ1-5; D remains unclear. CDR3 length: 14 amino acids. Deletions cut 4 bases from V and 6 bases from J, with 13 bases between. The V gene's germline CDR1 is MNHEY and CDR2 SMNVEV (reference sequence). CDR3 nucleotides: TGTGCCAGCAGTTCCGCTCTCGGAGGTCAGCCCCAGCATTTT. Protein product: CASSSALGGQPQHF.

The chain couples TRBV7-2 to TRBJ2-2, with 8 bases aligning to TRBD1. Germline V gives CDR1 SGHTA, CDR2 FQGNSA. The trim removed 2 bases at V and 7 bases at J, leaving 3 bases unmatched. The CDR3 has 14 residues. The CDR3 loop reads CASSLSQGGGELFF. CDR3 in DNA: TGTGCCAGCAGCTTATCACAGGGGGGCGGGGAGCTGTTTTTT.

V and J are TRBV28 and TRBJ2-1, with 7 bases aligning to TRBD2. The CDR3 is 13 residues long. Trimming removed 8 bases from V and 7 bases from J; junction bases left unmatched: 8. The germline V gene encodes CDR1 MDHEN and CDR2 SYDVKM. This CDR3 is CASGLVSINEQFF. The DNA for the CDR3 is TGTGCCAGCGGACTAGTTTCTATAAATGAGCAGTTCTTC. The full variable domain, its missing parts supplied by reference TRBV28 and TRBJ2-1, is DVKVTQSSRYLVKRTGEKVFLECVQDMDHENMFWYRQDPGLGLRLIYFSYDVKMKEKGDIPEGYSVSREKKERFSLILESASTNQTSMYLCASGLVSINEQFFGPGTRLTVL.

CDR3 protein: CASSLVGSPAGANVLTF. CDR3 in DNA: TGTGCCAGCAGTTTGGTGGGCTCCCCGGCCGGGGCCAACGTCCTGACTTTC. V gene TRBV28 combines with J gene TRBJ2-6; the D is unclear. In germline, CDR1 is MDHEN, CDR2 SYDVKM. The germline V and J ends were trimmed by 3 bases and 4 bases, with 16 bases remaining between them. This CDR3 is 17 amino acids long.